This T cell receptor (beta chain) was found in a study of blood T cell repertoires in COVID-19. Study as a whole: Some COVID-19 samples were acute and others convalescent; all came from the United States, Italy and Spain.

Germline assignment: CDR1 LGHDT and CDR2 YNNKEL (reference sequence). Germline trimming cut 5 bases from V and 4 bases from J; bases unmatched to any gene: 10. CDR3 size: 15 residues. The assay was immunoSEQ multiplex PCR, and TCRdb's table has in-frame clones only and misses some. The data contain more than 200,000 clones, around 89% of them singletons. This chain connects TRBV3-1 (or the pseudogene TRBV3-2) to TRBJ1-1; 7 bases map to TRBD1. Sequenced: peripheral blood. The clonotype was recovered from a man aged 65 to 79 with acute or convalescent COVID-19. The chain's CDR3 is CASSAQFNRGTEAFF. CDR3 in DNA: TGTGCCAGCAGCGCCCAGTTTAACAGGGGCACTGAAGCTTTCTTT.